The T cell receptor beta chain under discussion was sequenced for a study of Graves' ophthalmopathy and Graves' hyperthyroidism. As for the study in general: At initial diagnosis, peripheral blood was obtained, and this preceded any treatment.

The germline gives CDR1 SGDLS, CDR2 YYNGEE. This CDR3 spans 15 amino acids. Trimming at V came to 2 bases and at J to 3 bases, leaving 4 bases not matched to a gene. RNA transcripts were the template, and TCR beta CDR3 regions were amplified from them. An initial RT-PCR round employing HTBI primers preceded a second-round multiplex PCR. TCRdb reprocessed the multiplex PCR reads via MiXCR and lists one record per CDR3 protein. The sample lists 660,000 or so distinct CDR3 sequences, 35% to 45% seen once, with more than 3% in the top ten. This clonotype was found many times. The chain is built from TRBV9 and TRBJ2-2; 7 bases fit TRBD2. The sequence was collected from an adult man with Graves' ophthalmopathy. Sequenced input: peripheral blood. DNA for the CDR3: TGTGCCAGCAGCGTTCAAGCGGGATACACCGGGGAGCTGTTTTTT. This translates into CASSVQAGYTGELFF.